Each of the 29 T cell receptor beta chains below was sequenced from the same sample in a study of T cell responses to AZD1222 COVID-19 vaccine. Data came from immunoSEQ multiplex PCR; TCRdb stores just in-frame clones and leaves some out. The table records over 50,000 clones, around 89% of them present only once. Source: peripheral blood, taken 28 days after the second AZD1222 dose. These receptors all come from an adult who received the AZD1222 COVID-19 vaccine.

The chain has TRBV5-1 and TRBJ1-2, with a possible D match to TRBD1 (6 bases). The germline V gene encodes CDR1 SGHRS and CDR2 YFSETQ. This CDR3 region has 15 residues. Deletions cut 0 bases from V and 2 bases from J, with 11 bases between. The CDR3 coding sequence is TGCGCCAGCAGCTTGGCCCCAGGGGTAAACTATGGCTACACCTTC. Translation gives CASSLAPGVNYGYTF.

The chain employs TRBV2 and TRBJ2-3, with D possibly being TRBD2 (5 bases). CDR3 length equals 14 residues. Deletions cut 7 bases from V and 2 bases from J, with 13 bases between. Germline lookup yields CDR1 SNHLY and CDR2 FYNNEI. The CDR3 nucleotides are TGTGCCAGCAAGAGGGAAGGCCTCACAGATACGCAGTATTTT. It yields the protein CASKREGLTDTQYF.

J is TRBJ1-2 and V is TRBV6-5; D is unclear. Germline-derived CDR1 and CDR2 are MNHEY and SVGAGI. The V and J ends lost 0 bases and 5 bases respectively, with 10 bases between them. CDR3 length: 14 amino acids. DNA of the CDR3: TGTGCCAGCAGTTACTCGGGTCTGGGATATGGCTACACCTTC. Translated: CASSYSGLGYGYTF.

The rearrangement links TRBV6-5 to TRBJ2-1, with 8 bases identical to TRBD2. The CDR3 extends over 16 amino acids. The germline V gene encodes CDR1 MNHEY and CDR2 SVGAGI. Unmatched junction bases numbered 7, after V lost 0 bases and J lost 6 bases. For the CDR3, the DNA is TGTGCCAGCAGTTACTCCCCCGGGACTAGGGGCAATGAGCAGTTCTTC. The encoded protein is CASSYSPGTRGNEQFF.

The chain carries TRBV5-1 and TRBJ2-1, with 8 bases lining up with TRBD2. CDR3 length: 15 amino acids. The germline gives CDR1 SGHRS, CDR2 YFSETQ. Trimming cost V 2 bases and J 7 bases; bases outside gene matches: 8. CDR3 DNA: TGCGCCAGCAGCTTAGCGGGAGTAAGTCAGAATGAGCAGTTCTTC. Its protein product is CASSLAGVSQNEQFF.

V gene TRBV7-9 combines with J gene TRBJ1-1; possibly TRBD1 for D (6 bases). This CDR3 comprises 17 residues. Trimming stripped 5 bases from V and 1 base from J, with 20 bases between. Germline loops: CDR1 SEHNR, CDR2 FQNEAQ (reference sequence). CDR3 DNA: TGTGCCAGCAGCCGCGGCGGGGGGGCAATCAGGAACACTGAAGCTTTCTTT. As protein: CASSRGGGAIRNTEAFF.

The chain is built from TRBV4-3 and TRBJ2-1; D gene unclear. This CDR3 contains 14 residues. The V end was cut by 4 bases, the J end by 4 bases, with 11 bases between. Germline CDR1 is LGHNA and CDR2 is YSLEER. CDR3 bases: TGCGCCAGCAGCCTATGGACCGGGTACAATGAGCAGTTCTTC. Its translation is CASSLWTGYNEQFF.

This chain links TRBV7-2 with TRBJ2-7; D might be TRBD1 or TRBD2, each matching 7 bases. Germline V gives CDR1 SGHTA, CDR2 FQGNSA. Trimming cost V 4 bases and J 4 bases, with 23 bases left between them. This CDR3 has 17 residues. CDR3 in amino acids: CASSSDRDQRGLYEQYF. CDR3 DNA sequence: TGTGCCAGCAGCTCCGACAGGGACCAGCGGGGATTATACGAGCAGTACTTC.

The chain is built from TRBV20-1 and TRBJ1-4; D is possibly TRBD1 (6 bases). The length of the CDR3 is 12 residues. Trimming took 3 bases from V and 10 from J, leaving 12 bases between them. In germline, CDR1 is DFQATT, CDR2 SNEGSKA (reference sequence). The CDR3 reads CSASGTPGKLFF. CDR3 coding DNA: TGCAGTGCTAGTGGGACACCCGGAAAACTGTTTTTT.

This rearrangement joins TRBV7-9 to TRBJ1-3, with 7 nucleotides matching TRBD1. The V segment lost 5 bases and the J segment 1 base; nucleotides outside the gene matches: 8. From germline, CDR1 is SEHNR and CDR2 FQNEAQ (reference sequence). CDR3 length: 16 amino acids. The CDR3 DNA sequence: TGTGCCAGCAGCACTCTCAGGGGGTTATCTGGAAACACCATATATTTT. Protein: CASSTLRGLSGNTIYF.

This chain links TRBV5-6 with TRBJ2-1; D remains ambiguous. Per the germline V gene, CDR1 is SGHDT and CDR2 is YYEEEE. V lost 0 bases to trimming and J lost 2 bases, with 6 bases between them. The CDR3 runs to 14 residues. The CDR3: CASSLDIAYNEQFF. The DNA of the CDR3 is TGTGCCAGCAGCTTGGACATTGCCTACAATGAGCAGTTCTTC.

The chain is built from TRBV7-3 and TRBJ2-6; D is undetermined. The V and J ends lost 3 bases and 3 bases respectively, with 6 bases between them. The CDR3 sequence is 14 residues long. Germline-derived CDR1 and CDR2 are SGHTA and FQGTGA. CDR3 in amino acids: CASSFSGGANVLTF. As DNA, the CDR3 is TGTGCCAGCAGCTTCAGTGGTGGGGCCAACGTCCTGACTTTC.

The chain is built from TRBV6-2 or TRBV6-3 and TRBJ2-7, with D hard to call. V lost 6 bases, J lost 0 bases, and 12 bases lay in between. The CDR3 covers 14 residues. The germline CDR1 and CDR2 sequences are MNHEY and SVGEGT. CDR3 amino acids: CASSLDGSSYEQYF. The CDR3 nucleotides read TGTGCCAGCAGCCTCGATGGCAGCTCCTACGAGCAGTACTTC.

The V and J genes are TRBV30 and TRBJ1-3, with no clear D. The V and J ends lost 1 base and 0 bases respectively, with 13 bases between them. Germline CDR1 and CDR2: GTSNPN and SVGIG (reference sequence). This CDR3 region has 16 residues. The CDR3 here is CAWSGGLGLSGNTIYF. The DNA of the CDR3 is TGTGCCTGGAGTGGGGGTCTTGGGCTCTCTGGAAACACCATATATTTT.

The V and J genes are TRBV7-2 and TRBJ1-1, with 8 bases lining up with TRBD1. Germline V CDR1 and CDR2: SGHTA, FQGNSA. J gave up 8 bases and V 1 base, and 6 bases lay outside the gene matches. CDR3 length: 14 residues. This CDR3 reads CASSLVGQGREAFF. CDR3 coding DNA: TGTGCCAGCAGCTTAGTTGGACAGGGCCGAGAAGCTTTCTTT.

The chain has TRBV5-1 and TRBJ1-5; D is unclear. V was clipped by 4 bases and J by 1 base, with 12 bases between them. Germline lookup yields CDR1 SGHRS and CDR2 YFSETQ. The CDR3 totals 15 residues. CDR3 sequence: CASSLRGGSNQPQHF. The CDR3 DNA sequence: TGCGCCAGCAGCCTCCGTGGAGGGAGCAATCAGCCCCAGCATTTT.

V and J are TRBV24-1 and TRBJ2-5; maybe TRBD2 (5 bases). CDR1 is KGHDR, CDR2 SFDVKD, per germline. V was trimmed by 4 bases and J by 2 bases, leaving 7 bases between them. The CDR3 is 13 residues long. The CDR3 protein is CATSDGMQETQYF. In DNA form, the CDR3 reads TGTGCCACCAGTGACGGGATGCAAGAGACCCAGTACTTC.

This rearrangement joins TRBV7-2 to TRBJ1-3; no reliable D call. The CDR3 is made up of 15 amino acids. Trimming stripped 5 bases from V and 0 bases from J, with 11 bases between. Looked up from germline, CDR1 is SGHTA and CDR2 is FQGNSA. In DNA form, the CDR3 reads TGTGCCAGCAGCCCCTCCCAGAGCTCTGGAAACACCATATATTTT. This sequence encodes CASSPSQSSGNTIYF.

This sequence joins TRBV30 and TRBJ2-7; 13 bases map to TRBD2. The CDR3 has 16 residues. The V gene end was trimmed by 2 bases and the J gene end by 1 base; junction bases not matched to a gene: 5. Germline V gives CDR1 GTSNPN, CDR2 SVGIG (reference sequence). Here the CDR3 reads CAWSPSGLAGSYEQYF. The CDR3 bases are TGTGCCTGGAGTCCTTCGGGACTAGCGGGGTCCTACGAGCAGTACTTC.

The J gene is TRBJ2-3, the V gene TRBV11-2; D gene uncertain. The V end lost 0 bases, the J end lost 5 bases, and 6 bases lay between the germline ends. CDR1 and CDR2 (germline): SGHAT, FQNNGV. The CDR3 is made up of 13 amino acids. The CDR3: CASSLDRQDTQYF. The CDR3 DNA sequence: TGTGCCAGCAGCTTAGATCGACAAGATACGCAGTATTTT.

The V call is TRBV4-2, the J call TRBJ2-7; 10 bases map to TRBD1. Germline V gene data show CDR1 as LGHNA and CDR2 as YNFKEQ. The CDR3 sequence is 14 residues long. The J segment lost 4 bases and the V segment lost 4 bases, leaving 4 bases of the junction unmatched. CDR3 residues: CASSPGQGDYEQYF. CDR3 sequence (DNA): TGTGCCAGCAGCCCCGGACAGGGGGATTACGAGCAGTACTTC.

The chain joins TRBV6-4 to TRBJ1-2; 7 bases agree with TRBD1. V lost 3 bases, J lost 4 bases, and 8 bases stayed unmatched. The CDR3 has 15 residues. Germline V gene sequence: CDR1 MRHNA, CDR2 SNTAGT. CDR3 amino acids: CASSEEWDSFYGYTF. The CDR3 bases are TGTGCCAGCAGTGAGGAATGGGACAGCTTCTATGGCTACACCTTC.

V usage is TRBV7-9 and J usage is TRBJ2-7; perhaps TRBD1 as D (5 bases). The CDR3 runs to 15 residues. Germline V CDR1 and CDR2: SEHNR, FQNEAQ (reference sequence). The V end lost 3 bases, the J end lost 0 bases, and 12 bases lay between the germline ends. The CDR3 DNA follows: TGTGCCAGCAGCTTGGGGCCTCAGAGCTCCTACGAGCAGTACTTC. It is translated as CASSLGPQSSYEQYF.

This rearrangement joins TRBV18 to TRBJ2-3; TRBD2 matches at 7 bases. In germline, CDR1 is KGHSH, CDR2 LQKENI. The CDR3 loop spans 13 amino acids. With 0 bases clipped from V and 8 bases from J, the junction kept 2 bases outside the gene matches. CDR3 nucleotides: TGTGCCAGCTCACCACCCTCGGGGGGTACGCAGTATTTT. It yields the protein CASSPPSGGTQYF.

The chain combines TRBV6-5 with TRBJ2-5; TRBD1 matches 7 bases. The trim removed 5 bases at V and 12 bases at J, leaving 9 bases unmatched. The germline V gene encodes CDR1 MNHEY and CDR2 SVGAGI. The CDR3 spans 12 residues. DNA of the CDR3: TGTGCCAGCAGTAGGGACAGATTCCATGAGTACTTC. As protein: CASSRDRFHEYF.

The V and J genes are TRBV10-3 and TRBJ1-2, with D uncertain. The CDR3 extends over 13 amino acids. V was shortened by 2 bases and J by 3 bases, with 7 bases between the two germline ends. Germline V CDR1 and CDR2: ENHRY, SYGVKD. This CDR3 is CAISEDTDYGYTF. In DNA form, the CDR3 reads TGTGCCATCAGTGAGGACACGGACTATGGCTACACCTTC.

The rearrangement uses TRBV15 and TRBJ1-2; D gene uncertain. V was shortened by 0 bases and J by 4 bases, with 9 bases between the two germline ends. Germline V CDR1 and CDR2: LNHNV, YYDKDF (reference sequence). This CDR3 spans 14 amino acids. The CDR3 here is CATSRDKTAYGYTF. DNA of the CDR3: TGTGCCACCAGCAGAGATAAGACGGCCTATGGCTACACCTTC.

The V call is TRBV19, the J call TRBJ2-2, with D maybe TRBD1 (5 bases). Trimming stripped 3 bases from V and 4 bases from J, with 9 bases between. Germline CDR1 is LNHDA and CDR2 is SQIVND (reference sequence). The CDR3 has 14 residues. CDR3 protein: CASSIARGTGELFF. The CDR3 bases are TGTGCCAGTAGTATTGCTAGGGGCACCGGGGAGCTGTTTTTT.

The chain links TRBV5-1 to TRBJ1-1, with D hard to call. Germline V gene lookup returns CDR1 SGHRS and CDR2 YFSETQ. This CDR3 has 15 amino acids. Trimming removed 4 bases at V and 2 bases at J, with 15 bases between. CDR3 sequence: CASSRAGRRNTEAFF. DNA for the CDR3: TGCGCCAGCAGCAGGGCTGGCCGCCGCAACACTGAAGCTTTCTTT.